The 30 T cell receptor beta chains below come from one sample, sequenced in a study of identical twins. Via MiXCR, TCRdb re-called the 5' RACE reads, giving one row per CDR3 protein. The sample consists of some 900,000 distinct CDR3 sequences, 9% to 15% of them appearing once. These data also formed part of another study, on yellow fever vaccine responses in identical twins.

Material: PBMCs. Source of these receptors: a woman between 18 and 29 years old in good health.

This clonotype was counted at least ten times. The chain has TRBV9 and TRBJ2-7; D is undetermined. V lost 4 bases to trimming and J lost 5 bases, with 13 bases between them. The CDR3 loop spans 13 amino acids. Germline lookup yields CDR1 SGDLS and CDR2 YYNGEE. The CDR3 DNA is TGTGCCAGCAGCTACCGGTCCATAGACGAGCAGTACGTC. Residues: CASSYRSIDEQYV.

V is TRBV29-1 and J is TRBJ2-1; tentative D call: TRBD2 (5 bases). Looked up from germline, CDR1 is SQVTM and CDR2 is ANQGSEA. The V end lost 7 bases, the J end lost 0 bases, and 10 bases lay between the germline ends. This CDR3 is 13 amino acids long. The CDR3, as DNA: TGCAGCGCTGACGGGAACTCCTACAATGAGCAGTTCTTC. Its protein is CSADGNSYNEQFF.

The rearrangement links TRBV25-1 to TRBJ2-7; no reliable D call. Between the trimmed V and J ends, which lost 1 base and 6 bases, there was a span of 4 bases. Germline assignment: CDR1 MGHDK and CDR2 SYGVNS. This CDR3 region has 11 residues. The CDR3 DNA reads as TGTGCCAGCAGTGAATTATCCGAGCAGTACTTC. Protein: CASSELSEQYF.

The chain recombines TRBV20-1 with TRBJ2-1; a possible D gene is TRBD2 (7 bases). Trimming took off 4 bases at V and 2 bases at J, with 12 bases between the two ends. Germline CDR1 and CDR2: DFQATT and SNEGSKA (reference sequence). This CDR3 spans 14 amino acids. CDR3 region: CSANGGPTYNEQFF. DNA for the CDR3: TGCAGTGCTAACGGGGGGCCTACCTACAATGAGCAGTTCTTC.

The chain recombines TRBV4-1 with TRBJ2-2, with 10 bases aligning to TRBD2. The CDR3 is 18 amino acids. V was clipped by 4 bases and J by 6 bases; unmatched bases: 14. The germline CDR1 and CDR2 sequences are MGHRA and YSYEKL. The CDR3 bases are TGCGCCAGCAGCCCTCGTATTAGCGGGGGGTACTACCCCGGGGAGCTGTTTTTT. It translates to CASSPRISGGYYPGELFF.

This clonotype was recorded at least ten times. This chain connects TRBV6-5 to TRBJ1-6; D is ambiguous. Trimming took off 0 bases at V and 6 bases at J, with 9 bases between the two ends. CDR3 length equals 15 residues. Per the germline V gene, CDR1 is MNHEY and CDR2 is SVGAGI. Written as DNA, the CDR3 is TGTGCCAGCAGTTACTCGGTGTCGAGTAATTCACCCCTCCACTTT. It is translated as CASSYSVSSNSPLHF.

This clonotype was picked up a small number of times. The rearrangement links TRBV12-3 or TRBV12-4 to TRBJ1-5; D not certain. The CDR3 totals 16 residues. Trimming took off 2 bases at V and 1 base at J, with 12 bases between the two ends. CDR3 loop: CASSLWRVASNQPQHF. The DNA for the CDR3 is TGTGCCAGCAGTTTATGGCGCGTAGCAAGCAATCAGCCCCAGCATTTT.

The chain joins TRBV20-1 to TRBJ2-7; D might be TRBD1 (6 bases). The germline V gene has CDR1 DFQATT and CDR2 SNEGSKA (reference sequence). V lost 1 base and J lost 2, with 15 bases in between. This CDR3 comprises 15 residues. In DNA, the CDR3 is TGCAGTGCTAGAGGCACGGACAGCTCAACCTACGAGCAGTACTTC. It translates to CSARGTDSSTYEQYF.

This sequence joins TRBV29-1 and TRBJ1-1, with D perhaps matching TRBD1 (6 bases). The CDR3 length is 14 residues. Trimming shortened V by 7 bases and J by 3 bases, and 18 bases separated the two germline ends. Germline-derived CDR1 and CDR2 are SQVTM and ANQGSEA. The chain's CDR3 is CSGRGRPPHTEAFF. The CDR3 DNA is TGCAGCGGTCGGGGGCGACCTCCCCACACTGAAGCTTTCTTT. Full variable domain (outside the CDR3, taken from reference TRBV29-1 and TRBJ1-1): SAVISQKPSRDICQRGTSLTIQCQVDSQVTMMFWYRQQPGQSLTLIATANQGSEATYESGFVIDKFPISRPNLTFSTLTVSNMSPEDSSIYLCSGRGRPPHTEAFFGQGTRLTVV.

The chain employs TRBV18 and TRBJ1-4; 7 nucleotides align to TRBD1. This CDR3 region has 15 residues. CDR1 is KGHSH and CDR2 is LQKENI in the germline V gene. The ends lost 8 bases at V and 4 bases at J; junction bases unmatched: 10. The CDR3 DNA sequence: TGTGCCAGCCGAAGACAGGGATCGGGTAATGAAAAACTGTTTTTT. Translation: CASRRQGSGNEKLFF.

This clonotype was observed a handful of times. The rearrangement joins TRBV20-1 to TRBJ1-4; 8 nucleotides align to TRBD1. Germline V gene lookup returns CDR1 DFQATT and CDR2 SNEGSKA (reference sequence). This CDR3 region has 17 residues. Trimming removed 0 bases from V and 5 bases from J; junction bases left unmatched: 11. The CDR3 DNA follows: TGCAGTGCTAGAGAGTCCGGACAGGGCGGATGGAATGAAAAACTGTTTTTT. It yields the protein CSARESGQGGWNEKLFF.

This chain links TRBV7-8 with TRBJ2-7; the D gene could be TRBD1 or TRBD2 (5 bases each). CDR1 SGHVS and CDR2 FQNEAQ come from the germline V gene. V was trimmed by 3 bases and J by 2 bases, leaving 14 bases between them. CDR3 size: 15 residues. The CDR3 region is CASSFLGRGPYEQYV. CDR3 in DNA: TGTGCCAGCAGCTTTCTTGGAAGGGGACCCTACGAGCAGTACGTC.

The sample holds many counts of this clonotype. The gene calls are TRBV3-1 and TRBJ1-4; 8 positions agree with TRBD1. J was trimmed by 7 bases and V by 2 bases; bases with no gene match: 3. This CDR3 region has 14 residues. Germline CDR1 reads LGHDT; CDR2 reads YNNKEL (reference sequence). In DNA, the CDR3 is TGTGCCAGCAGCCAAAGACAGGGGAGTGAAAAACTGTTTTTT. This encodes CASSQRQGSEKLFF.

This rearrangement joins TRBV5-6 to TRBJ2-7; D is possibly TRBD2 (6 bases). The V end lost 4 bases, the J end lost 4 bases, and 15 bases lay between the germline ends. Germline V gene lookup returns CDR1 SGHDT and CDR2 YYEEEE. The CDR3 length is 14 residues. The CDR3 reads CASSAGLGRYEQYF. The CDR3 nucleotides read TGTGCCAGCAGCGCTGGACTGGGGAGGTACGAGCAGTACTTC.

This clonotype was seen a few times. V and J are TRBV11-2 and TRBJ2-5; D is possibly TRBD2 (6 bases). CDR1 SGHAT and CDR2 FQNNGV come from the germline V gene. The CDR3 is 15 residues long. V lost 5 bases and J lost 4, with 17 bases in between. The CDR3 reads CASSPRGGDGETQYF. CDR3 DNA sequence: TGTGCCAGCAGCCCCCGGGGCGGGGACGGAGAGACCCAGTACTTC.

This clonotype was detected only a few times. The chain links TRBV12-3 or TRBV12-4 to TRBJ1-5; TRBD1 is a possible D gene (6 bases). V dropped 7 bases and J dropped 0 bases, with 10 bases sitting between them. This CDR3 spans 14 amino acids. Written as DNA, the CDR3 is TGTGCCAGCACTGGGGACACTAGCAATCAGCCCCAGCATTTT. Its protein is CASTGDTSNQPQHF.

This clonotype has more than one count but fewer than ten. V and J are TRBV19 and TRBJ2-6; D not resolved. CDR3 length equals 15 residues. Trimming pared 3 bases from V and 0 bases from J, leaving 6 bases between. Germline CDR1 is LNHDA and CDR2 is SQIVND (reference sequence). The CDR3 DNA reads TGTGCCAGTAGTATTACCGACTCTGGGGCCAACGTCCTGACTTTC. Amino acids: CASSITDSGANVLTF. Based on the CDR3 plus reference TRBV19 and TRBJ2-6, the full variable domain is DGGITQSPKYLFRKEGQNVTLSCEQNLNHDAMYWYRQDPGQGLRLIYYSQIVNDFQKGDIAEGYSVSREKKESFPLTVTSAQKNPTAFYLCASSITDSGANVLTFGAGSRLTVL.

This chain uses TRBV24-1 with TRBJ2-1, with 7 positions matching TRBD1. V lost 4 bases and J lost 0; bases outside the gene matches: 5. CDR3 length equals 16 residues. Germline V gene lookup returns CDR1 KGHDR and CDR2 SFDVKD. This CDR3 is CATSEKTGHSYNEQFF. In DNA form, the CDR3 reads TGTGCCACCAGTGAAAAGACAGGGCACTCCTACAATGAGCAGTTCTTC.

This clonotype has a handful of counts. The genes are TRBV27 and TRBJ2-5; 10 bases align to TRBD1. CDR3 length equals 14 residues. Germline V lookup: CDR1 MNHEY, CDR2 SMNVEV (reference sequence). The junction had 9 bases not matched to a gene; V was cut back by 5 bases and J by 9 bases. CDR3 nucleotide sequence: TGTGCCAGCAGTCCATCCTGGGACAGGGGTTCCCAGTACTTC. This gives the protein CASSPSWDRGSQYF.

This clonotype appeared many times. The rearrangement joins TRBV7-8 to TRBJ2-3; TRBD1 matches 8 bases. V shed 4 bases, J shed 1 base, and the junction held 4 bases outside the gene matches. There are 15 residues in the CDR3. Germline V gives CDR1 SGHVS, CDR2 FQNEAQ. The CDR3 here is CASSSGQGRTDTQYF. The CDR3 bases are TGTGCCAGCAGCTCCGGACAGGGACGCACAGATACGCAGTATTTT.

DNA of the CDR3: TGTGCCAGCAGTTCTCTCGGCGGGAGGGCCGAGGAGACCCAGTACTTC. Amino acids: CASSSLGGRAEETQYF. The chain carries TRBV12-3 or TRBV12-4 and TRBJ2-5, with TRBD2 identical over 9 bases. V trimming: 4 bases; J trimming: 5 bases; junction bases outside the gene matches: 11. This CDR3 has 16 residues.

This sequence joins TRBV11-2 and TRBJ1-1; TRBD1 matches 9 bases. Germline lookup yields CDR1 SGHAT and CDR2 FQNNGV. V was clipped by 0 bases and J by 3 bases; unmatched bases: 2. The CDR3 spans 15 residues. The CDR3 DNA reads TGTGCCAGCAGCTTAGAAGGGACAGGGTACACTGAAGCTTTCTTT. It specifies CASSLEGTGYTEAFF.

This clonotype was observed many times. V gene TRBV5-5 combines with J gene TRBJ1-1; tentatively, D is TRBD1 (5 bases). The CDR3 has 16 amino acids. Trimming took 3 bases from V and 0 from J, leaving 15 bases between them. The V gene's germline CDR1 is SGHKS and CDR2 YYEKEE (reference sequence). In DNA form, the CDR3 reads TGTGCCAGCAGCTCGGGGGGTGGGCATTTGAACACTGAAGCTTTCTTT. This translates into CASSSGGGHLNTEAFF.

The chain links TRBV6-5 to TRBJ1-1; D possibly corresponds to TRBD1 (6 bases). CDR3 length equals 16 residues. V shed 2 bases and J shed 1 base, with 14 bases lying between them. From germline, CDR1 is MNHEY and CDR2 SVGAGI. DNA for the CDR3: TGTGCCAGCAGTTACGACGTGGGGGGCCGGAACACTGAAGCTTTCTTT. This sequence encodes CASSYDVGGRNTEAFF.

This clonotype was counted a few times. V and J are TRBV6-1 and TRBJ1-1, with 7 nucleotides matching TRBD1. The CDR3 covers 13 residues. The germline V gene encodes CDR1 MNHNS and CDR2 SASEGT. J gave up 1 base and V 8 bases, and 4 bases lay outside the gene matches. The CDR3 nucleotides are TGTGCCAGCGTCGGGACAGCGAACACTGAAGCTTTCTTT. As protein: CASVGTANTEAFF.

This clonotype has just a few counts. The rearrangement links TRBV15 to TRBJ2-7, with a tentative D call TRBD1 (5 bases). V lost 8 bases to trimming and J lost 3 bases, with 8 bases between them. This CDR3 region has 11 residues. From germline, CDR1 is LNHNV and CDR2 YYDKDF (reference sequence). The CDR3: CATAQGYEQYF. For the CDR3, the DNA is TGTGCCACCGCTCAGGGCTACGAGCAGTACTTC.

A few counts support this clonotype. The genes are TRBV29-1 and TRBJ2-1; D perhaps matches TRBD1 (6 bases). V gave up 5 bases and J gave up 8 bases, with 10 bases separating them. This CDR3 is built from 11 residues. From germline, CDR1 is SQVTM and CDR2 ANQGSEA. Here the CDR3 reads CSVLRGHEQFF. Written as DNA, the CDR3 is TGCAGCGTTCTCAGGGGCCATGAGCAGTTCTTC.

This clonotype was counted only a few times. The J gene is TRBJ2-1, the V gene TRBV6-1, with TRBD1 matching over 7 bases. Looked up from germline, CDR1 is MNHNS and CDR2 is SASEGT. Trimming removed 4 bases from V and 7 bases from J; junction bases left unmatched: 4. The CDR3 sequence is 13 residues long. This chain's CDR3 is CASSVDRANEQFF. CDR3 sequence (DNA): TGTGCCAGCAGTGTCGACAGGGCTAATGAGCAGTTCTTC.

The chain has TRBV25-1 and TRBJ2-5; D gene unclear. The CDR3 totals 15 residues. Between the trimmed V and J ends, which lost 4 bases and 5 bases, there was a span of 17 bases. CDR1 is MGHDK, CDR2 SYGVNS, per germline. CDR3 sequence (DNA): TGTGCCAGCAGTGTGGCCTACGGAATTCAGGAGACCCAGTACTTC. Amino acid sequence: CASSVAYGIQETQYF.

The V and J genes are TRBV20-1 and TRBJ2-4; perhaps TRBD1 as D (6 bases). The germline V gene has CDR1 DFQATT and CDR2 SNEGSKA (reference sequence). The CDR3 extends over 13 amino acids. V dropped 7 bases and J dropped 7 bases, with 17 bases sitting between them. The CDR3 spells CSVSKGGANIQYF. The CDR3 DNA is TGCAGTGTCAGTAAAGGGGGTGCGAACATTCAGTACTTC.